Listed below are T cell receptor beta chains from one sample, sequenced in a study of T cell clones after liver transplantation. TCRdb keeps only in-frame clones here, not all; method: immunoSEQ multiplex PCR. The sample holds under 35,000 clones; around 94% are singletons and the top ten take 26%. The sequencing used CD8+ T cells from blood, collected 12 months after liver transplant. These receptors all stem from a human patient who received a liver transplant. A subset of T cells may come from the graft donor. The CDR3 runs from the conserved cysteine through the conserved F or W.

TRBJ1-1 | 16 | TRBV28 | CASSQRTATMNTEAFF
TRBJ2-1 | 15 | TRBV18 | CASSLQTGAYNEQFF
TRBJ2-7 | 12 | TRBV5-1 | CASSLTDRKQYF
TRBJ2-2 | 18 | TRBV13 | CASSFGLAGGPTTGELFF
TRBJ2-6 | 15 | TRBV29-1 | CSVVDSNSGANVLTF
TRBJ2-7 | 14 | TRBV6-1 | CASSLAGSTYEQYF
TRBJ2-1 | 15 | TRBV7-8 | CASINPVRSRDEQFF
TRBJ2-1 | 13 | TRBV7-3 | CASSDGLGNEQFF
TRBJ2-7 | 15 | TRBV6-5 | CASSYSGQGSYEQYF
TRBJ1-2 | 12 | TRBV9 | CASSASVGGYTF
TRBJ2-3 | 15 | TRBV27 | CASSSWTGDTDTQYF
TRBJ2-3 | 16 | TRBV4-1 | CASSQVASGSTDTQYF
TRBJ2-1 | 12 | TRBV6-6 | CASGAFYNEQFF
TRBJ2-2 | 15 | TRBV9 | CASSEKTSSLGELFF
TRBJ2-2 | 14 | TRBV6-1 | CASSEAGGYRELFF
TRBJ2-7 | 13 | TRBV18 | CASSPNNNYEQYF
TRBJ2-2 | 16 | TRBV11-2 | CASSFPTRQGSGELFF
TRBJ2-5 | 15 | TRBV27 | CASRHLRGAQETQYF
TRBJ2-5 | 15 | TRBV4-3 | CASSQYRGGQETQYF
TRBJ2-7 | 13 | TRBV7-6 | CASSLGPLYEQYF
TRBJ2-7 | 15 | TRBV14 | CASSQGAFQGDEQYF
TRBJ2-3 | 13 | TRBV27 | CASSSTVPNTQYF
TRBJ2-5 | 17 | TRBV15 | CATSRVWTSGRVETQYF
TRBJ2-1 | 14 | TRBV28 | CASGREGSYNEQFF
TRBJ2-7 | 16 | TRBV7-9 | CASSTDRSTGRYEQYF